A selection of T cell receptor beta chains follows, all from one sample in a study of T cells expressing NK-cell markers. With the 5' RACE reads reprocessed, TCRdb shows one record per CDR3 protein and no DNA. The listing contains around 380,000 distinct CDR3 sequences. Sequences were obtained from blood T cells: a sorted CD56 or NKG2C T cell subset, CD4+ or CD8+ T cells, or bulk PBMC T cells (not recorded which). Receptors were obtained from a woman between 45 and 65 years old in good health. The CDR3 runs from the conserved cysteine through the conserved F or W.

j_gene	v_gene	CDR3aa
TRBJ2-2	TRBV12-3/TRBV12-4	CASSYRVVGFTGELFF
TRBJ2-7	TRBV5-5	CASSLRTATYYEQYF
TRBJ1-1	TRBV12-3/TRBV12-4	CASSPGQGSTEAFF
TRBJ2-1	TRBV29-1	CSAFALGEGDEQFF
TRBJ2-7	TRBV5-4	CASSVEAGGHEQYF
TRBJ1-5	TRBV7-6	CASSLGVGGSNQPQHF
TRBJ2-7	TRBV7-9	CASSLEAGGIYEQYF
TRBJ2-7	TRBV11-1	CASSKGIVREQYF
TRBJ2-2	TRBV15	CATSGRLVGELFF
TRBJ2-1	TRBV29-1	CSVGGAGKPYNEQFF
TRBJ1-2	TRBV16	CASRTGTSNYGYTF
TRBJ2-5	TRBV27	CASSLRSGFRETQYF
TRBJ1-6	TRBV3-1	CASSPLANSPLHF
TRBJ2-1	TRBV20-1	CSAGEGGLAGYNEQFF
TRBJ2-5	TRBV7-9	CASSFAIGQFKQETQYF
TRBJ2-1	TRBV27	CASSLTGAGYNEQFF
TRBJ1-1	TRBV25-1	CASRGRGGQSSEAFF
TRBJ2-7	TRBV27	CASSLSTSGVYEQYF
TRBJ2-5	TRBV12-3/TRBV12-4	CASSKRANQETQYF
TRBJ2-1	TRBV7-8	CASSFVQAEGFNEQFF
TRBJ1-2	TRBV3-1	CASSQDYGYTF
TRBJ1-1	TRBV12-3/TRBV12-4	CASSTRQGGRNTEAFF
TRBJ2-3	TRBV10-3	CASLSTDTQYF
TRBJ2-1	TRBV7-3	CASSPRDQGAEQFF
TRBJ2-3	TRBV4-2	CASSQDRGTSGTDTQYF
TRBJ2-7	TRBV3-1	CASSHRGGGRPYEQYF
TRBJ2-1	TRBV27	CASSLWGIKVNEQFF
TRBJ2-1	TRBV4-1	CASSQDLAEGGPYNEQFF
TRBJ1-4	TRBV7-9	CASSLVGRVDEKLFF
TRBJ2-3	TRBV6-2/TRBV6-3	CASSYSLGEAGATTDTQYF
TRBJ2-1	TRBV10-2	CASTSRGTSYEQFF
TRBJ1-3	TRBV7-6	CASSLGTASSGNTIYF
TRBJ2-7	TRBV7-9	CASSVQTPGSEQYF
TRBJ2-5	TRBV5-1	CASSLAGLVQETQYF
TRBJ1-1	TRBV25-1	CASSPHTGLSGAFF
TRBJ2-3	TRBV5-1	CASSLGDTDTQYF
TRBJ2-5	TRBV10-2	CASTSGETQYF
TRBJ2-3	TRBV30	CAGGGSTDTQYF
TRBJ1-1	TRBV10-3	CAIRSDTSNTEAFF
TRBJ2-3	TRBV12-3/TRBV12-4	CASSLALNRGVADTQYF
TRBJ2-7	TRBV21-1	CASSKGTGFYEQYF
TRBJ1-1	TRBV5-1	CASSLEGQIGGTFF
TRBJ2-7	TRBV12-3/TRBV12-4	CASTLQAGAGYEQYF
TRBJ2-2	TRBV6-6	CASSQGPGILSNTGELFF
TRBJ2-3	TRBV12-3/TRBV12-4	CASSSRPGTSTDTQYF
TRBJ2-1	TRBV20-1	CSARVLAGGPGEQFF
TRBJ2-1	TRBV29-1	CSVVLVAPYNEQFF
TRBJ1-5	TRBV19	CASSIIGVNQPQHF
TRBJ2-2	TRBV12-3/TRBV12-4	CASTRTGKGAGTGELFF
TRBJ2-3	TRBV10-2	CASSGVEWGTQYF